This note documents a single T cell receptor (beta chain) sequence. The repertoire was sequenced with immunoSEQ multiplex PCR; TCRdb's copy has only in-frame clones and lacks some. Of approximately 350,000 clones listed, around 92% are singletons. This sample stems from a study of blood T cell repertoires in COVID-19. The J segment lost 4 bases and the V segment lost 6 bases, leaving 9 bases of the junction unmatched. CDR3 size: 14 residues. Germline CDR1 is MNHEY and CDR2 is SVGAGI. Sequencing was done on a sample of peripheral blood. This TCR was recovered from a man in his forties with acute or convalescent COVID-19. V and J are TRBV6-5 and TRBJ2-7, with 7 bases matching TRBD2. The CDR3 bases are TGTGCCAGCAGCCCGTCAGCGGGAAGGTACGAGCAGTACTTC. It is translated as CASSPSAGRYEQYF.